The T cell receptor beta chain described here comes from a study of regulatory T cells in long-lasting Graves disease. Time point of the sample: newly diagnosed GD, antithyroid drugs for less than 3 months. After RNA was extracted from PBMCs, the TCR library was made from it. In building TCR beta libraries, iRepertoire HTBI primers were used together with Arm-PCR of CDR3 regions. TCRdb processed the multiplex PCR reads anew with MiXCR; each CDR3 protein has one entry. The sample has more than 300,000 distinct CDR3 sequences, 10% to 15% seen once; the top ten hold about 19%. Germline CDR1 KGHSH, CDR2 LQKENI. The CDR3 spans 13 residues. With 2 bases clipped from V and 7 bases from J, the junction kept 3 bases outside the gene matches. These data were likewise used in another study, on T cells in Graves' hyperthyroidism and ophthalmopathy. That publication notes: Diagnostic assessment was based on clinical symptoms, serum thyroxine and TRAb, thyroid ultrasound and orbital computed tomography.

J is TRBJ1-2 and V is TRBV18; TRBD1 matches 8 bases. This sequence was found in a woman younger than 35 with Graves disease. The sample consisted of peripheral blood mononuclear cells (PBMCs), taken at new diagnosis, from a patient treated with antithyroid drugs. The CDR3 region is CASSPRTGSGYTF. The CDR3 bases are TGTGCCAGCTCACCAAGGACAGGGTCTGGCTACACCTTC.